This TCR beta chain was identified in a study of OX40 agonist ivuxolimab in advanced cancers. Produced via immunoSEQ multiplex PCR; TCRdb's table is partial and in-frame only. Counted here are around 99,000 clones, around 91% occurring once; the ten biggest clones make up just over 0.15%. This CDR3 is built from 15 residues. V lost 1 base and J lost 6, with 15 bases in between. CDR1 and CDR2 (germline): SGHRS, YFSETQ. About this clone: The antigen is not known. The sample has other DNA sequences that encode this CDR3 too.

Study-wide findings and caveats: Some nonresponders additionally presented with little normalized T-cell clonal expansion. CD4+ and CD8+ blood T cells expanded clonally by week 6 at 0.1 to 3.0 mg/kg.

The sequencing here drew on CD4+ or CD8+ T cells sorted from blood, taken in a trial of the OX40 agonist ivuxolimab. The chain recombines TRBV5-1 with TRBJ2-3; tentatively, D is TRBD1 (7 bases). The origin of this receptor is an adult with an advanced solid tumor such as melanoma, head and neck, liver or kidney cancer. This CDR3 reads CASSLWSGGRDTQYF. CDR3 coding DNA: TGCGCCAGCAGCTTGTGGTCAGGGGGGCGGGATACGCAGTATTTT.